Described below is a single TCR beta chain sequence and its context. Germline CDR1 and CDR2: KGHSH and LQKENI. The V segment lost 4 bases and the J segment 1 base; nucleotides outside the gene matches: 4. The CDR3 totals 15 residues. Per the study methods: Researchers report that nucleated cell counts were estimated from reference gene primer amplification. This table comes from immunoSEQ multiplex PCR, and its TCRdb copy is limited to in-frame clones, with some not included. Clone size and the V and J calls come from that table; the DNA yielded D and trimming. This sample has tens of thousands of clones, with roughly 78% found just once. The data belong to a study of blood T cell repertoires in COVID-19. Study context: PBMCs, B-cell-depleted T cells, or T cells were the source of the cDNA or gDNA that made up the material.

The chain has TRBV18 and TRBJ2-7; 10 bases are shared with TRBD1. The clonotype was recovered from a human donor in a cohort sampled during active COVID-19. Source material: peripheral blood. CDR3 bases: TGTGCCAGCTCACAAGGGACAGGGGAATCCTACGAGCAGTACTTC. It is translated as CASSQGTGESYEQYF.